This T cell receptor beta chain was captured by sequencing in a study of cytomegalovirus exposure and HLA in healthy donors. A word on this clone: No antigen is known for it.

Germline CDR1 MNHNS, CDR2 SASEGT. The CDR3 covers 14 residues. V shed 2 bases and J 7 bases; nucleotides not matched to a gene: 5. Use of 60 Vbeta and 13 Jbeta primers characterized the PCR. Sequenced by immunoSEQ multiplex PCR; TCRdb stores in-frame clones only, minus some. Here the sample spans 150,000 to 200,000 clones, approximately 79% being singletons. Findings and caveats of the study: Earlier analysis yielded a pattern in which most TCR beta V segments were productive about 90% or about 30% of the time. DRB1 had the most TCR associations and HLA-C the fewest, a later analysis found, with rates varying by HLA locus.

The TCR was taken from a man aged 35 to 55 in good health and CMV-seronegative. Sequenced sample: PBMCs. This sequence joins TRBV6-1 and TRBJ1-1; 9 nucleotides agree with TRBD1. CDR3 amino acids: CASSEHRGLGEAFF. CDR3 in DNA: TGTGCCAGCAGTGAACACAGGGGGCTCGGTGAAGCTTTCTTT.